Sequencing of this TCR beta chain was carried out in a study of cytomegalovirus exposure and HLA in healthy donors. Both 60 Vbeta primers and 13 Jbeta primers went into the PCR. Method: immunoSEQ multiplex PCR; TCRdb's copy keeps in-frame clones and lacks some. The data show 100,000 to 150,000 clones, roughly a tenth seen once. The CDR3 sequence is 14 residues long. The V gene lost 2 bases and the J gene lost 2 bases, with 9 bases spanning the gap. Germline V CDR1 and CDR2: SGDLS, YYNGEE. Sequencing was done on a sample of PBMCs. J is TRBJ2-3 and V is TRBV9, with D maybe TRBD2 (5 bases). The receptor was derived from a woman under 30 in good health and CMV-seropositive. CDR3 bases: TGTGCCAGCAGCGTTGAGGGCAACACAGATACGCAGTATTTT. The encoded protein is CASSVEGNTDTQYF.